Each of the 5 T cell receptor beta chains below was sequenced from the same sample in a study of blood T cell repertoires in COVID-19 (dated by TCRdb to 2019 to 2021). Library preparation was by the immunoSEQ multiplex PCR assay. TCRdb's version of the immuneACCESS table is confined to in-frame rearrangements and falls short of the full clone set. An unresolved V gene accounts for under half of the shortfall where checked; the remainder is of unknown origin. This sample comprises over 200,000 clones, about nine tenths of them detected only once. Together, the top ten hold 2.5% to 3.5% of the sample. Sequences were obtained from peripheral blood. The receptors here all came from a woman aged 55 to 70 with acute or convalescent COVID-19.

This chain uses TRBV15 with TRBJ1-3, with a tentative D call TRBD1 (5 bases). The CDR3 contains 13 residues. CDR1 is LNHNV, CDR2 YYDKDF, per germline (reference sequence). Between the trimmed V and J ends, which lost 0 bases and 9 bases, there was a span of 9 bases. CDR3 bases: TGTGCCACCAGCAGAGATCAGGGATCCACCATATATTTT. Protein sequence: CATSRDQGSTIYF.

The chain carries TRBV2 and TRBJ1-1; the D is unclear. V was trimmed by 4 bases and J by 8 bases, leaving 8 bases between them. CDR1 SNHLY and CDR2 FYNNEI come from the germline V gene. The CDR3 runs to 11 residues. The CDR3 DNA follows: TGTGCCAGCAGTGTCCTTTTCGAAGCTTTCTTT. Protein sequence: CASSVLFEAFF.

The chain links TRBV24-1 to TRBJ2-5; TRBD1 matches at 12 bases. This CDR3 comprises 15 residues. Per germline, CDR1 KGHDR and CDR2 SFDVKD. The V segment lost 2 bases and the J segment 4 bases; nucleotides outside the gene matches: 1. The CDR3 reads CATSDWDRGRETQYF. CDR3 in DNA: TGTGCCACCAGTGATTGGGACAGGGGGCGAGAGACCCAGTACTTC.

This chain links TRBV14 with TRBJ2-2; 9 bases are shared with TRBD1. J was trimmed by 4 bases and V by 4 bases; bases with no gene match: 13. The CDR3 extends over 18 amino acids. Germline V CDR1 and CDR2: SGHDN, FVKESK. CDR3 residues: CASSRRTGEEKITGELFF. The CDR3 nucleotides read TGTGCCAGCAGCCGCCGGACAGGGGAAGAGAAGATCACCGGGGAGCTGTTTTTT. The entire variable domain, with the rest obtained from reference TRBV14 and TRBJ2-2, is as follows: EAGVTQFPSHSVIEKGQTVTLRCDPISGHDNLYWYRRVMGKEIKFLLHFVKESKQDESGMPNNRFLAERTGGTYSTLKVQPAELEDSGVYFCASSRRTGEEKITGELFFGEGSRLTVL.

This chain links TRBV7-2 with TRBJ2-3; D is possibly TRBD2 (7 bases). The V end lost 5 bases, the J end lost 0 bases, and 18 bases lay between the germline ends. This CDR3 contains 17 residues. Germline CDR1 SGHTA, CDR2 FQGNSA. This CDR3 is CASSRPTGGRSTDTQYF. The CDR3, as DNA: TGTGCCAGCAGCCGCCCGACCGGGGGGCGGAGCACAGATACGCAGTATTTT.